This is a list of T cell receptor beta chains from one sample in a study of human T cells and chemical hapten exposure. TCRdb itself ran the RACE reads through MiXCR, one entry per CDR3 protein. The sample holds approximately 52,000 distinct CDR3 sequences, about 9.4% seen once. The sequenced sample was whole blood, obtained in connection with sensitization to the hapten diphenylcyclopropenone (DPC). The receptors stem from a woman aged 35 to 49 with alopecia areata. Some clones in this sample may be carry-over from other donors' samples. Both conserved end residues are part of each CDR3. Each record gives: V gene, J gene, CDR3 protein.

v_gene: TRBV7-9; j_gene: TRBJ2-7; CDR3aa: CASSPIPSSGGRGYEQYF
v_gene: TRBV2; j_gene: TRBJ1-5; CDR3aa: CASSGQANQPQHF
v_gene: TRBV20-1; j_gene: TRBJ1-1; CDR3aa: CSARVDRRNTEAFF
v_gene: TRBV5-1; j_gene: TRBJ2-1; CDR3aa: CASSLLRDEQFF
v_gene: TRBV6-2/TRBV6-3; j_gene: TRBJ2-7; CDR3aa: CASSDRGDEQYF
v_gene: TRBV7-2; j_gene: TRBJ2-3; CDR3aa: CASSASSLSTDTQYF
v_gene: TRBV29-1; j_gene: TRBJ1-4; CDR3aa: CSVEVDQRNRGKLFF
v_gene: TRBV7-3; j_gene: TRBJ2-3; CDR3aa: CASSLTTNRADTQYF
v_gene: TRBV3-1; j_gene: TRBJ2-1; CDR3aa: CASSPDHTYNEQFF
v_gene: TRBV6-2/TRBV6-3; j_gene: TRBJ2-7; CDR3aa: CASSYSSLDEQYF
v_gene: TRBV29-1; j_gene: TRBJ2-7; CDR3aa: CSVEGLTYEQYF
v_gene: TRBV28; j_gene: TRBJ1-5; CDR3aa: CASSLGGGLRGAQHF
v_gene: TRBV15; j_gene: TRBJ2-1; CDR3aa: CATSRDALAGGREQFF
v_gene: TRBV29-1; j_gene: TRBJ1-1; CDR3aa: CSVERSNTEAFF
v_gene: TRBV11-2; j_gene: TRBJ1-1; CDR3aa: CASSAGGTTEAFF
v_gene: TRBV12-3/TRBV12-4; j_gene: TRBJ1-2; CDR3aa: CASSLVWSGYTF
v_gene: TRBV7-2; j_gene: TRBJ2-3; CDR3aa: CASSFDTQYF
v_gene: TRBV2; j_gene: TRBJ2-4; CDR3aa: CARSLDQNIQYF
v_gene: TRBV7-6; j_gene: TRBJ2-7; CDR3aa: CASSPDRAYYEQYF
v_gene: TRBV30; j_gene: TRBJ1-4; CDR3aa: CAWGYQNEKLFF
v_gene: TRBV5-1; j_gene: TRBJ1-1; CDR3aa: CASSPAGRGAEAFF
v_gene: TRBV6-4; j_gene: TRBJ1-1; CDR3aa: CASSDTENTEAFF
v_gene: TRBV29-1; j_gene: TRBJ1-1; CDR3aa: CSVDRDRDLSTEAFF
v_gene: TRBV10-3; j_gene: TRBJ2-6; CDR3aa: CAISDQGQGSGANVLTF
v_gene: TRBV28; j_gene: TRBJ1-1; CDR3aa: CASSPRGGRGPEAFF
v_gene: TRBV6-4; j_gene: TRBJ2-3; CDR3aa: CASSHGTGHTDTQYF
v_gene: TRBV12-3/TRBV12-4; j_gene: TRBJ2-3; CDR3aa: CASSIGGISTDTQYF
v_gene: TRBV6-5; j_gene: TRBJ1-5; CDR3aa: CASSYKGNQPQHF
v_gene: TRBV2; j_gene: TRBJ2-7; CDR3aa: CASSDRRSFKSYEQYF
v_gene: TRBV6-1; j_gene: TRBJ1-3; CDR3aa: CASKLGTDSGNTIYF
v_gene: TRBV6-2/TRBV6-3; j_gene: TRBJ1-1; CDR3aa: CASSYEETTEAFF
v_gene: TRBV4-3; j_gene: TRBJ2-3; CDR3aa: CASSPDSSTDTQYF
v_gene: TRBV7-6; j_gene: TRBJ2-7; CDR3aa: CASSPPGSLEQYF
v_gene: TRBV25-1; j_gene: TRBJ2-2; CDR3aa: CASSLTADTGELFF
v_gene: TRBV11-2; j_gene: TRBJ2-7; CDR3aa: CASSSTQGARDEQYF
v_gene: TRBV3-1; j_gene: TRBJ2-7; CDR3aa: CASSLGGAAEQYF
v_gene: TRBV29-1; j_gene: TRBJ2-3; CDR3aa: CSVRVGNTQYF
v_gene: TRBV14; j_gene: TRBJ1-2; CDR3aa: CASSQRHGQGSYGYTF
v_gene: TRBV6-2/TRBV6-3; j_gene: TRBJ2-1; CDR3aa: CASSSPGGTGPLNEQFF
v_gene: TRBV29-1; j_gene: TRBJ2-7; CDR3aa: CSVEVLRDSSYEQYF
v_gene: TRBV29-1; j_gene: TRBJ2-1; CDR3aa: CSVDRVSYNEQFF
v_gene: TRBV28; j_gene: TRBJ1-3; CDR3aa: CASSAQARIGNTIYF
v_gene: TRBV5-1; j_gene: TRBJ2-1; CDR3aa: CASSETSGGPSSYNEQFF
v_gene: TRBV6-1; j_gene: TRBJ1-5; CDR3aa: CASSDQETNQPQHF
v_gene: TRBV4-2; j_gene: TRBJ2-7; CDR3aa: CASSQGRGTYEQYF
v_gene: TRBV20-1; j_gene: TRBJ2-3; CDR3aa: CSARTGRGTDTQYF
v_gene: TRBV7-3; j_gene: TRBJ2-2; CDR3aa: CASSPTAANTGELFF
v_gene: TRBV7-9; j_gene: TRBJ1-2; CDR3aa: CASSLDRDRYGYTF
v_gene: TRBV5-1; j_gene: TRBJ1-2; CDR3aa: CASSLMGANYGYTF
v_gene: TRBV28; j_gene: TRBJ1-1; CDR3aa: CASSSDPGYTEAFF
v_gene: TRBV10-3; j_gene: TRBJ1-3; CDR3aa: CAISKQADGNTIYF
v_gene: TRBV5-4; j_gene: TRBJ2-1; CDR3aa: CASSFDRRLYNEQFF
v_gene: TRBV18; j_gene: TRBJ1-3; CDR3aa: CASSVIGGTGGAGNTIYF